These 6 T cell receptor beta chains share one sample of origin, sequenced in a study of T cell repertoires in ileal Crohn's disease. Here immunoSEQ multiplex PCR was the method, and the copy in TCRdb shows in-frame clones only, minus some. The sample gives thousands of clones, around 69% of which show up once; approximately 8.2% is in the top ten. The time point denotes: proximal margin of the surgical specimen (macroscopically non-inflamed). Sequencing used ileal tissue. These receptors all come from an adult with Crohn's disease.

The chain links TRBV4-2 to TRBJ1-2; D might be TRBD1 (5 bases). V lost 0 bases, J lost 2 bases, and 16 bases lay in between. The germline V gene encodes CDR1 LGHNA and CDR2 YNFKEQ. This CDR3 has 17 residues. The CDR3 DNA is TGTGCCAGCAGCCAAGATCTTGGGGGGGTGGCGAACTATGGCTACACCTTC. Translation gives CASSQDLGGVANYGYTF.

CDR3 residues: CASSATDLAYEQYF. The DNA of the CDR3 is TGTGCCAGCAGCGCCACAGACTTAGCCTACGAGCAGTACTTC. V gene TRBV9 combines with J gene TRBJ2-7; D ambiguous. Trimming removed 3 bases at V and 2 bases at J, with 12 bases between. The length of the CDR3 is 14 residues. CDR1 is SGDLS, CDR2 YYNGEE, per germline.

The CDR3 sequence is CASSVWGPDTQYF. CDR3 coding DNA: TGTGCCAGCAGTGTATGGGGGCCAGATACGCAGTATTTT. This chain links TRBV6-1 with TRBJ2-3; tentatively, D is TRBD1 (6 bases). CDR1 MNHNS and CDR2 SASEGT come from the germline V gene. This CDR3 spans 13 amino acids. V was clipped by 4 bases and J by 4 bases, with 9 bases between them.

V usage is TRBV29-1 and J usage is TRBJ2-3, with TRBD1 matching 10 bases. V gave up 5 bases and J gave up 4 bases; unmatched junction bases: 3. Germline V gene data show CDR1 as SQVTM and CDR2 as ANQGSEA. CDR3 length: 13 amino acids. CDR3 sequence (DNA): TGCAGCGTTAGGACAGGGGGAGCAGATACGCAGTATTTT. This gives the protein CSVRTGGADTQYF.

This clone was observed a handful of times. The rearrangement joins TRBV9 to TRBJ1-2, with D perhaps TRBD1 (5 bases). V dropped 0 bases and J dropped 4 bases, with 16 bases sitting between them. There are 16 residues in the CDR3. Germline V gene sequence: CDR1 SGDLS, CDR2 YYNGEE. The CDR3 reads CASSVASTARGYGYTF. The CDR3 nucleotides are TGTGCCAGCAGCGTAGCTTCGACAGCGAGGGGCTATGGCTACACCTTC.

This chain joins TRBV23-1 and TRBJ2-7; 9 bases align to TRBD1. TRBV23-1 is recorded as an ORF, its role being uncertain. The CDR3 totals 21 residues. The V segment lost 2 bases and the J segment 5 bases; nucleotides outside the gene matches: 25. CDR3 DNA sequence: TGCGCCAGCAGTCAACCGGACAGGGGCCCGACTGAGCTGCTCCTAGGCAACGAGCAGTACTTC. Protein sequence: CASSQPDRGPTELLLGNEQYF.